This T cell receptor beta chain derives from a study of T cells in tumors after PD-1 blockade. Study context: Each patient got pembrolizumab 200 mg every 3 weeks or cemiplimab 350 mg every 2 weeks.

General study points: Most post-therapy expanded exhausted CD8+ clones were new, undetected before treatment.

Germline V gene sequence: CDR1 LGHNA, CDR2 YNFKEQ. Losses at the gene ends were 0 bases for V and 4 bases for J; bases not matched to a gene: 6. The CDR3 covers 16 residues. For this clone: Its specificity is unknown.

Here immunoSEQ multiplex PCR was the method, and the copy in TCRdb shows in-frame clones only, minus some. In the table there are approximately 9,300 clones, 67% of which are singletons. The TCR sequence derives from a human donor with basal cell carcinoma. The V and J genes are TRBV4-2 and TRBJ2-1, with TRBD2 identical over 7 bases. Source: tumor tissue, taken after anti-PD-1 treatment. CDR3 sequence reads: CASSQDPLAEYNEQFF. The CDR3 DNA is TGTGCCAGCAGCCAAGATCCCCTAGCGGAATACAATGAGCAGTTCTTC.